What follows are 16 T cell receptor beta chains derived from one specimen sequenced in a study of blood T cell repertoires in COVID-19. Libraries were prepared by immunoSEQ multiplex PCR; TCRdb keeps only in-frame clonotypes and omits some of them. The sample includes 180,000 or so clones, about four fifths of them seen just once. The sequenced sample consisted of peripheral blood. The receptor source for this set is a man aged 40-55 years who had recovered from COVID-19.

CDR3 sequence reads: CASSSVTGNQETQYF. CDR3 sequence (DNA): TGTGCCAGCAGTTCCGTGACAGGGAACCAAGAGACCCAGTACTTC. This chain uses TRBV28 with TRBJ2-5, with 7 positions matching TRBD1. After removal of 4 bases from V and 0 bases from J, the junction contained 5 bases not matched to a gene. Germline assignment: CDR1 MDHEN and CDR2 SYDVKM. The CDR3 has 15 residues.

This rearrangement joins TRBV5-4 to TRBJ2-7, with 8 positions matching TRBD2. CDR1 SGHNT and CDR2 YYREEE come from the germline V gene (reference sequence). The CDR3 runs 14 residues. The junction had 7 bases not matched to a gene; V was cut back by 4 bases and J by 4 bases. The CDR3: CASSPGLVEYEQYF. The DNA for the CDR3 is TGTGCCAGCAGCCCGGGACTAGTGGAGTACGAGCAGTACTTC.

V gene TRBV28 combines with J gene TRBJ1-5; D is ambiguous. CDR3 size: 12 residues. V was pared by 6 bases and J by 2 bases, with 5 bases between. Germline loops: CDR1 MDHEN, CDR2 SYDVKM. The CDR3 bases are TGTGCCAGCAGGGGCGGCAATCAGCCCCAGCATTTT. It codes for CASRGGNQPQHF. The full variable domain, rest sourced from reference TRBV28 and TRBJ1-5, is DVKVTQSSRYLVKRTGEKVFLECVQDMDHENMFWYRQDPGLGLRLIYFSYDVKMKEKGDIPEGYSVSREKKERFSLILESASTNQTSMYLCASRGGNQPQHFGDGTRLSIL.

The rearrangement uses TRBV7-6 and TRBJ1-2; D possibly corresponds to TRBD1 (6 bases). The CDR3 length is 13 residues. The germline V gene has CDR1 SGHVS and CDR2 FNYEAQ. Trimming cost V 1 base and J 8 bases, with 11 bases left between them. The CDR3 protein is CASSLEQGTGYTF. The CDR3 DNA follows: TGTGCCAGCAGCTTAGAACAGGGAACGGGCTACACCTTC.

V usage is TRBV3-1 (or the pseudogene TRBV3-2) and J usage is TRBJ2-7; 8 bases are a match to TRBD2. The J segment lost 1 base and the V segment lost 4 bases, leaving 3 bases of the junction unmatched. Germline CDR1 LGHDT, CDR2 YNNKEL (reference sequence). The CDR3 has 14 residues. The CDR3 bases are TGTGCCAGCAGCCCGGGACTAGGATCCTACGAGCAGTACTTC. It encodes CASSPGLGSYEQYF.

The rearrangement uses TRBV5-1 and TRBJ2-7; 12 nucleotides align to TRBD1. CDR3 size: 14 residues. The ends lost 7 bases at V and 5 bases at J; junction bases unmatched: 7. Germline V lookup: CDR1 SGHRS, CDR2 YFSETQ. The CDR3 here is CASGAGTGGNEQYF. DNA of the CDR3: TGCGCCAGCGGGGCCGGGACAGGGGGCAACGAGCAGTACTTC.

This clone was detected only a few times. V usage is TRBV7-9 and J usage is TRBJ1-4; 7 bases align to TRBD1. Germline V gene data show CDR1 as SEHNR and CDR2 as FQNEAQ (reference sequence). Unmatched junction bases numbered 8, after V lost 5 bases and J lost 5 bases. There are 15 residues in the CDR3. The CDR3 protein is CASSPRQGLNEKLFF. The CDR3 DNA is TGTGCCAGCAGCCCTAGACAGGGCCTAAATGAAAAACTGTTTTTT.

In its sample, this clone was seen a few times. The V gene is TRBV7-9, the J gene TRBJ2-7; D gene uncertain. V lost 4 bases, J lost 1 base, and 11 bases lay in between. CDR1 and CDR2 (germline): SEHNR, FQNEAQ (reference sequence). The CDR3 contains 14 residues. CDR3 DNA: TGTGCCAGCAGCTCTAGTCTAAGATCCTACGAGCAGTACTTC. Its translation: CASSSSLRSYEQYF.

The CDR3 reads CASSQGRGSANEQYF. The CDR3 DNA reads TGTGCCAGCAGCCAAGGCAGGGGATCAGCCAACGAGCAGTACTTC. The chain joins TRBV4-2 to TRBJ2-7; TRBD1 is a possible D gene (6 bases). This CDR3 has 15 amino acids. Per the germline V gene, CDR1 is LGHNA and CDR2 is YNFKEQ. Trimming removed 1 base at V and 5 bases at J, with 15 bases between.

This clone has just one count. The rearrangement uses TRBV20-1 and TRBJ1-1; D remains unclear. V was pared by 3 bases and J by 5 bases, with 16 bases between. CDR3 length: 14 residues. CDR1 and CDR2 (germline): DFQATT, SNEGSKA (reference sequence). CDR3 loop: CSASGSPAGTEAFF. The CDR3 DNA is TGCAGTGCTAGTGGCAGCCCAGCGGGTACTGAAGCTTTCTTT.

The chain couples TRBV29-1 to TRBJ2-1, with 9 bases that match TRBD2. V lost 1 base to trimming and J lost 12 bases; unmatched junction nucleotides: 10. The CDR3 extends over 14 amino acids. The V gene's germline CDR1 is SQVTM and CDR2 ANQGSEA. CDR3 sequence reads: CSVEGPHWRGGQFF. The CDR3 DNA reads TGCAGCGTTGAAGGCCCGCACTGGCGGGGGGGGCAGTTCTTC.

Of note for this clone: Other DNA sequences in this sample translate to the same CDR3. The CDR3, as DNA: TGTGCCAGCAGCTCCCGGGACAGTTCCTACGAGCAGTACTTC. It specifies CASSSRDSSYEQYF. The V and J genes are TRBV7-9 and TRBJ2-7; 7 nucleotides line up with TRBD1. Germline V gene data show CDR1 as SEHNR and CDR2 as FQNEAQ (reference sequence). The CDR3 consists of 14 residues. Trimming removed 4 bases from V and 1 base from J; junction bases left unmatched: 4. Filled out from reference TRBV7-9 and TRBJ2-7, the complete variable domain reads DTGVSQNPRHKITKRGQNVTFRCDPISEHNRLYWYRQTLGQGPEFLTYFQNEAQLEKSRLLSDRFSAERPKGSFSTLEIQRTEQGDSAMYLCASSSRDSSYEQYFGPGTRLTVT.

This chain uses TRBV24-1 with TRBJ2-2, with TRBD1 matching over 10 bases. Germline V gene data show CDR1 as KGHDR and CDR2 as SFDVKD. CDR3 length: 17 amino acids. Trimming cost V 4 bases and J 6 bases; bases outside gene matches: 10. The CDR3 region is CATSEAIAGTGAGELFF. CDR3 bases: TGTGCCACCAGTGAAGCTATAGCCGGGACAGGGGCCGGGGAGCTGTTTTTT.

The sample holds one count of this clone. The gene calls are TRBV9 and TRBJ2-2; D is perhaps TRBD2 (6 bases). V gave up 1 base and J gave up 4 bases, with 11 bases separating them. Germline CDR1 and CDR2: SGDLS and YYNGEE. The CDR3 runs to 15 residues. CDR3 sequence reads: CASSVLGGSTGELFF. CDR3 in DNA: TGTGCCAGCAGCGTATTAGGAGGGAGCACCGGGGAGCTGTTTTTT.

The gene calls are TRBV11-2 and TRBJ2-5, with TRBD1 as a possible D gene (5 bases). The length of the CDR3 is 14 residues. V lost 6 bases and J lost 5, with 16 bases in between. CDR1 and CDR2 from the germline V gene are SGHAT and FQNNGV. The CDR3 sequence: CASRSGHLRETQYF. The DNA of the CDR3 is TGTGCCAGCAGAAGTGGACATCTTCGGGAGACCCAGTACTTC.

The chain couples TRBV27 to TRBJ2-2; D is perhaps TRBD2 (6 bases). Germline V gives CDR1 MNHEY, CDR2 SMNVEV (reference sequence). This CDR3 spans 18 amino acids. V dropped 4 bases and J dropped 7 bases, with 25 bases sitting between them. The CDR3 sequence: CASSSLLTRGGSVGELFF. Written as DNA, the CDR3 is TGTGCCAGCAGTTCGCTTCTCACTCGGGGAGGCTCTGTCGGGGAGCTGTTTTTT.